A single sample is the source of the 13 T cell receptor beta chains below, sequenced in a study of molecular identifiers for immune sequencing clone quantification. One entry per CDR3 protein results from TCRdb running MiXCR on the PCR reads. In the table there are about 320,000 distinct CDR3 sequences, about a fifth of which are singletons. The sample comprised naive CD8+ T cells from blood, with Jurkat cell RNA spiked in. Subset noted: FACS-sorted CD8+CD4-CCR7+CD45RA+ naive T cells. These receptors came from a human donor in good health. Some libraries in this study had Jurkat cell RNA spiked in.

This clonotype appeared a few times. This chain connects TRBV7-8 to TRBJ2-3, with TRBD2 identical over 9 bases. CDR1 and CDR2 (germline): SGHVS, FQNEAQ. There are 16 residues in the CDR3. J gave up 1 base and V 0 bases, and 2 bases lay outside the gene matches. The CDR3 DNA sequence: TGTGCCAGCAGCTTAGCAAGCGGGGGGCGCACAGATACGCAGTATTTT. As protein: CASSLASGGRTDTQYF.

This clonotype was seen at least ten times. V is TRBV11-2 and J is TRBJ2-3, with 8 bases fitting TRBD1. Trimming cost V 6 bases and J 3 bases; bases outside gene matches: 5. Germline loops: CDR1 SGHAT, CDR2 FQNNGV. The CDR3 consists of 14 residues. The CDR3 is CASSTGGITDTQYF. In nucleotides, the CDR3 is TGTGCCAGCAGTACAGGGGGTATTACAGATACGCAGTATTTT.

The sample holds many counts of this clonotype. V gene TRBV7-9 combines with J gene TRBJ2-3, with no clear D. CDR1 and CDR2 (germline): SEHNR, FQNEAQ (reference sequence). V gave up 6 bases and J gave up 2 bases, with 12 bases separating them. The CDR3 loop spans 14 amino acids. The CDR3 sequence is CASRSRALTDTQYF. The DNA of the CDR3 is TGTGCCAGCAGGAGCCGGGCCCTCACAGATACGCAGTATTTT. The complete variable domain, with remaining parts taken from reference TRBV7-9 and TRBJ2-3, reads DTGVSQNPRHKITKRGQNVTFRCDPISEHNRLYWYRQTLGQGPEFLTYFQNEAQLEKSRLLSDRFSAERPKGSFSTLEIQRTEQGDSAMYLCASRSRALTDTQYFGPGTRLTVL.

This clonotype was observed at least ten times. This rearrangement joins TRBV4-1 to TRBJ1-1; D is undetermined. This CDR3 comprises 18 residues. CDR1 is MGHRA and CDR2 is YSYEKL in the germline V gene. V shed 3 bases and J shed 1 base, with 21 bases lying between them. The CDR3 sequence: CASSQSLKYKVTNTEAFF. In nucleotides, the CDR3 is TGCGCCAGCAGCCAGAGTTTAAAGTATAAGGTCACGAACACTGAAGCTTTCTTT.

This clonotype was counted between two and nine times. The chain recombines TRBV12-3 or TRBV12-4 with TRBJ2-5; a possible D gene is TRBD2 (6 bases). The ends were cut back, 6 bases at V and 11 bases at J, with 25 bases in the middle. The CDR3 is 15 residues long. This chain's CDR3 is CASSKSRVAADQQYF. The CDR3 DNA is TGTGCCAGCAGCAAATCACGCGTAGCGGCAGACCAGCAGTACTTC.

A note on this clonotype: It may be a read error: a sequence one base away is much more abundant. The chain combines TRBV4-1 with TRBJ2-5, with TRBD1 as a possible D gene (6 bases). The CDR3 extends over 15 amino acids. Per the germline V gene, CDR1 is MGHRA and CDR2 is YSYEKL. V lost 4 bases and J lost 1, with 13 bases in between. This CDR3 reads CASSRGPGLQETQYF. As DNA, the CDR3 is TGCGCCAGCAGCCGGGGGCCCGGACTCCAAGAGACCCAGTACTTC.

This clonotype was observed at least ten times. V gene TRBV4-1 combines with J gene TRBJ2-1; TRBD1 aligns across 9 bases. This CDR3 contains 15 residues. Trimming took 6 bases from V and 8 from J; bases not matched to a gene: 11. Germline CDR1 reads MGHRA; CDR2 reads YSYEKL. CDR3 DNA: TGCGCCAGCAGTTTGGGACAGGGCGATACCCATGAGCAGTTCTTC. It yields the protein CASSLGQGDTHEQFF.

This clonotype was detected many times. The rearrangement joins TRBV14 to TRBJ2-3; D remains ambiguous. This CDR3 has 15 residues. With 1 base removed from V and 0 bases from J, the gap between germline ends came to 8 bases. Germline CDR1 is SGHDN and CDR2 is FVKESK. The CDR3 DNA reads as TGTGCCAGCAGCCAAGCGGAGTCTAGCACAGATACGCAGTATTTT. Amino acid sequence: CASSQAESSTDTQYF.

This clonotype occurred many times. The V call is TRBV29-1, the J call TRBJ2-5, with D uncertain. Between the trimmed V and J ends, which lost 1 base and 0 bases, there was a span of 6 bases. This CDR3 region has 13 residues. Germline CDR1 reads SQVTM; CDR2 reads ANQGSEA. The CDR3 loop is CSVEGSDQETQYF. The CDR3 DNA sequence: TGCAGCGTTGAAGGCAGCGACCAAGAGACCCAGTACTTC.

This clonotype has at least ten counts. The chain links TRBV24-1 to TRBJ2-3, with TRBD2 matching over 11 bases. The CDR3 extends over 15 amino acids. CDR1 KGHDR and CDR2 SFDVKD come from the germline V gene. Trimming removed 9 bases from V and 5 bases from J; junction bases left unmatched: 9. The CDR3 sequence: CATGPTSGTIDTQYF. DNA of the CDR3: TGTGCCACCGGTCCGACTAGCGGGACAATAGATACGCAGTATTTT.

In regard to this clonotype: This clone may be a read error of a much larger clone one base away. The chain combines TRBV9 with TRBJ1-4; possibly TRBD1 for D (6 bases). The V and J ends lost 3 bases and 5 bases respectively, with 14 bases between them. Germline CDR1 is SGDLS and CDR2 is YYNGEE. This CDR3 has 15 residues. CDR3 bases: TGTGCCAGCAGCGCCGGAGACAGGACCAATGAAAAACTGTTTTTT. Encoded protein: CASSAGDRTNEKLFF.

This clonotype appeared many times. The gene calls are TRBV7-9 and TRBJ2-7; 8 positions agree with TRBD2. CDR1 SEHNR and CDR2 FQNEAQ come from the germline V gene (reference sequence). With V trimmed by 4 bases and J by 2 bases, 10 bases remained unmatched. The CDR3 length is 16 residues. The CDR3 reads CASSSLERGRTYEQYF. The CDR3 bases are TGTGCCAGCAGCTCCCTAGAGCGGGGGCGCACCTACGAGCAGTACTTC. Full variable domain (outside the CDR3, taken from reference TRBV7-9 and TRBJ2-7): DTGVSQNPRHKITKRGQNVTFRCDPISEHNRLYWYRQTLGQGPEFLTYFQNEAQLEKSRLLSDRFSAERPKGSFSTLEIQRTEQGDSAMYLCASSSLERGRTYEQYFGPGTRLTVT.

This clonotype was observed a handful of times. This chain connects TRBV6-5 to TRBJ2-6; 9 nucleotides agree with TRBD1. CDR1 and CDR2 from the germline V gene are MNHEY and SVGAGI. The CDR3 is 17 amino acids. J lost 0 bases, V lost 7 bases, and 7 bases had no gene match. The CDR3 reads CASMGQGLFSGANVLTF. CDR3 nucleotide sequence: TGTGCCAGCATGGGACAGGGCTTATTCTCTGGGGCCAACGTCCTGACTTTC.